This T cell receptor (beta chain) was recorded in a study of blood T cell repertoires in COVID-19. Overall study context: Whether acute or convalescent, the COVID-19 samples came from the United States, Italy and Spain. Sources were T cells, B-cell-depleted T cells, or PBMCs; the material itself was cDNA or gDNA.

As processed by the authors: Amplification of reference gene primers provided the estimated nucleated cell counts. Here immunoSEQ multiplex PCR was the method, and the copy in TCRdb shows in-frame clones only, minus some. V and J calls and clone size are given by that table; D and trimming were obtained from the DNA. The sample holds roughly 200,000 clones, more than 75% seen once. Across 20 to 25 US areas, participants ranged in age from 18 to 89 years. CDR1 is LGHDT, CDR2 YNNKEL, per germline (reference sequence). The CDR3 spans 12 residues. Deletions cut 8 bases from V and 4 bases from J, with 9 bases between.

The TCR comes from a man in his forties with acute COVID-19. The V gene is TRBV3-1 (or the pseudogene TRBV3-2), the J gene TRBJ1-3; no reliable D call. Sequencing was carried out using PBMCs or T cells enriched from blood (not recorded which). The CDR3, as DNA: TGTGCCAGCCGAGCGGCAGGAAACACCATATATTTT. Translated, it gives CASRAAGNTIYF.